A single sample is the source of the 8 T cell receptor beta chains below, sequenced in a study of long-term antiretroviral therapy in people with HIV (dated by TCRdb to between 2021 and 2022). The immunoSEQ hsTCRB v3.0 assay was used at survey level resolution for TRB variable region sequencing. TCRdb mirrors the immuneACCESS table, restricted to in-frame sequences. Some clones are absent from its copies; in checked studies, under half trace to an unresolved V gene, and the reason for the others is unknown. The sample table contains roughly 20,000 clones; only one count was recorded for approximately 90% of them. The biggest ten clones account for roughly 10% of the sample. Sequences were derived from unsorted PBMCs, sampled 4.4 years before starting antiretroviral therapy. Receptors originate from a woman in her twenties or thirties with HIV.

This chain links TRBV9 with TRBJ2-2; 8 bases match TRBD1. The V and J ends lost 6 bases and 4 bases, in that order; junction bases with no gene match: 11. The CDR3 consists of 16 residues. Germline V gene data show CDR1 as SGDLS and CDR2 as YYNGEE. Written as DNA, the CDR3 is TGTGCCAGCATCCTAGGGAGGACAGGGATCACCGGGGAGCTGTTTTTT. Translated: CASILGRTGITGELFF.

Here the CDR3 reads CASSMWDSYEQYF. The CDR3 DNA sequence: TGTGCCAGTAGTATGTGGGACAGCTACGAGCAGTACTTC. V gene TRBV19 combines with J gene TRBJ2-7, with TRBD1 identical over 7 bases. V shed 3 bases, J shed 3 bases, and the junction held 2 bases outside the gene matches. CDR1 and CDR2 from the germline V gene are LNHDA and SQIVND (reference sequence). CDR3 length: 13 residues.

V is TRBV30 and J is TRBJ1-2, with 11 bases aligning to TRBD1. This CDR3 region has 14 residues. The germline V gene encodes CDR1 GTSNPN and CDR2 SVGIG (reference sequence). Losses at the gene ends were 4 bases for V and 8 bases for J; bases not matched to a gene: 9. CDR3 residues: CAWMTGTGGRGYTF. The CDR3 DNA sequence: TGTGCCTGGATGACCGGGACAGGGGGAAGAGGCTACACCTTC.

The chain recombines TRBV5-1 with TRBJ1-1; TRBD1 agrees at 7 bases. The ends lost 7 bases at V and 2 bases at J; junction bases unmatched: 8. This CDR3 has 14 residues. From germline, CDR1 is SGHRS and CDR2 YFSETQ. CDR3 in amino acids: CASSIQGGNTEAFF. The DNA of the CDR3 is TGCGCCAGCTCAATTCAGGGGGGCAACACTGAAGCTTTCTTT.

The rearrangement joins TRBV4-1 to TRBJ1-1; 9 bases are shared with TRBD1. This CDR3 contains 13 residues. The V segment lost 1 base and the J segment 6 bases; nucleotides outside the gene matches: 0. The germline CDR1 and CDR2 sequences are MGHRA and YSYEKL. CDR3 sequence reads: CASSQGQGAEAFF. DNA of the CDR3: TGCGCCAGCAGCCAAGGACAGGGGGCTGAAGCTTTCTTT.

The chain combines TRBV7-6 with TRBJ2-2; 12 nucleotides match TRBD1. The J segment lost 0 bases and the V segment lost 4 bases, leaving 6 bases of the junction unmatched. Germline V lookup: CDR1 SGHVS, CDR2 FNYEAQ. The CDR3 is 18 amino acids. The CDR3 reads CASSWTGTGGANTGELFF. The CDR3 DNA reads as TGTGCCAGCAGCTGGACCGGGACAGGGGGCGCGAACACCGGGGAGCTGTTTTTT.

The gene calls are TRBV7-9 and TRBJ1-1; perhaps TRBD1 as D (5 bases). In germline, CDR1 is SEHNR, CDR2 FQNEAQ (reference sequence). With 0 bases removed from V and 6 bases from J, the gap between germline ends came to 8 bases. This CDR3 spans 13 amino acids. Here the CDR3 DNA reads TGTGCCAGCAGCTTAGCACGGGGCTCTGAAGCTTTCTTT. It translates to CASSLARGSEAFF.

The J gene is TRBJ1-1, the V gene TRBV7-9; D remains ambiguous. CDR3 size: 13 residues. The V end was cut by 1 base, the J end by 4 bases, with 7 bases between. Per germline, CDR1 SEHNR and CDR2 FQNEAQ (reference sequence). The CDR3 loop is CASSLGVGTEAFF. The CDR3 nucleotides read TGTGCCAGCAGCTTAGGGGTCGGCACTGAAGCTTTCTTT.